This TCR beta chain was observed in a study of blood T cells in healthy people across ages. CDR1 SGDLS and CDR2 YYNGEE come from the germline V gene. This CDR3 is 13 amino acids long. V gave up 0 bases and J gave up 10 bases, with 11 bases separating them. A second PCR, run for roughly 7 to 11 cycles, used a sample-barcoded 5' primer plus a J-beta primer mix. Each CDR3 protein is one row after TCRdb ran MiXCR on the 5' RACE reads. The sample lists roughly 1.6 million distinct CDR3 sequences, roughly 32% occurring once. There are a few counts of this clonotype. The gene calls are TRBV9 and TRBJ2-1, with D perhaps being TRBD1 or TRBD2 (5 bases each). The clonotype comes from a woman in her twenties or thirties in good health. Sequenced input: blood. CDR3 region: CASSVVSGPEQFF. The CDR3 DNA is TGTGCCAGCAGCGTAGTGTCGGGGCCCGAGCAGTTCTTC.